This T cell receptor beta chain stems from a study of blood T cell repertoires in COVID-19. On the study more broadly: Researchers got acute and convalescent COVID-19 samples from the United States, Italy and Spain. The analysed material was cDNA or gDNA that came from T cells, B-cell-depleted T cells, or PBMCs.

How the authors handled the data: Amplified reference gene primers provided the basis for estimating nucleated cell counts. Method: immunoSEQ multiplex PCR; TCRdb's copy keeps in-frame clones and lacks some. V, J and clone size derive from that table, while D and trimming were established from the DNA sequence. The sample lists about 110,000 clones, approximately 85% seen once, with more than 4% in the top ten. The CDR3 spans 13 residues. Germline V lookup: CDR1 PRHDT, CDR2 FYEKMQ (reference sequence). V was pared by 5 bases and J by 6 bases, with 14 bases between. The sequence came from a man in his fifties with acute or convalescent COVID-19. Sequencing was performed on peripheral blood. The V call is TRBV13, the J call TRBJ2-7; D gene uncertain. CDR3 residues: CASSPRYPPEQYF. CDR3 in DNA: TGTGCCAGCAGCCCCCGGTACCCCCCCGAGCAGTACTTC.